The T cell receptor beta chain under discussion was sequenced for a study of shared clonotypes between healthy human individuals. Whole-study results and caveats: Only blood underwent sampling, and tissue repertoires likely differ.

Only CD45RO-negative cells positively selected for CCR7 counted as naive CD8 cells, so terminally differentiated effector memory CD45RA+ cells were excluded. Each subset's genomic DNA was split evenly across several immunoSEQ plates. Each sorted subset replicate got 200 ng genomic DNA, 25,000 to 30,000 genomes. As handled by the study authors: With immunoSEQ giving junction-only sequences and no quality scores, filtering differed. Only in-frame clones appear in the TCRdb table, and some are missing; sequencing was by immunoSEQ multiplex PCR. Clone size and the V and J calls come from that table; the DNA yielded D and trimming. Among 800,000 to 950,000 clones listed, about 97% were seen once. The germline V and J ends were trimmed by 1 base and 0 bases, with 4 bases remaining between them. Per germline, CDR1 MDHEN and CDR2 SYDVKM. This CDR3 is built from 14 residues. Of note for this clone: The antigen is undetermined.

The genes are TRBV28 and TRBJ1-5; D is ambiguous. Sequencing used naive CD8+ T cells sorted from blood. The sequence derives from a young man in good health. This CDR3 is CASSLSSSNQPQHF. The CDR3 coding sequence is TGTGCCAGCAGTTTATCCAGTAGCAATCAGCCCCAGCATTTT.